This TCR beta chain stems from a study of blood T cell repertoires in COVID-19. Background on the study: The United States, Italy and Spain provided the acute and convalescent COVID-19 samples.

The CDR3 loop spans 14 amino acids. Looked up from germline, CDR1 is SGHDT and CDR2 is YYEEEE. V lost 2 bases to trimming and J lost 6 bases, with 14 bases between them. Produced via immunoSEQ multiplex PCR; TCRdb's table is partial and in-frame only. Here the sample spans roughly 300,000 clones, over 75% being singletons. Seattle researchers signed up patients amid active infection and tracked them longitudinally. This TCR derives from a woman in her 30s with COVID-19, enrolled during active disease. Source material: peripheral blood. The chain has TRBV5-6 and TRBJ1-2; D is possibly TRBD1 (5 bases). CDR3: CASSFGAQPHGYTF. CDR3 sequence (DNA): TGTGCCAGCAGCTTTGGGGCGCAGCCACATGGCTACACCTTC.